This TCR beta chain was profiled in a study of blood T cell repertoires in COVID-19. Repertoires were generated with immunoSEQ multiplex PCR, while TCRdb's copy carries only in-frame clones and drops some. The sample carries just over 300,000 clones, roughly 89% recorded once. With V trimmed by 0 bases and J by 5 bases, 11 bases remained unmatched. CDR1 and CDR2 from the germline V gene are SGHNT and YYREEE (reference sequence). The CDR3 covers 17 residues. This clonotype was sampled from a woman aged 18-29 years who had recovered from COVID-19. J is TRBJ1-1 and V is TRBV5-4, with 9 bases aligning to TRBD1. Specimen: PBMCs or T cells enriched from blood (not recorded which). The CDR3 spells CASSLGGTGSILTEAFF. Here the CDR3 DNA reads TGTGCCAGCAGCTTGGGGGGGACAGGGAGTATCCTGACTGAAGCTTTCTTT. The whole variable domain, filled in from reference TRBV5-4 and TRBJ1-1, reads ETGVTQSPTHLIKTRGQQVTLRCSSQSGHNTVSWYQQALGQGPQFIFQYYREEENGRGNFPPRFSGLQFPNYSSELNVNALELDDSALYLCASSLGGTGSILTEAFFGQGTRLTVV.